This T cell receptor (beta chain) was sequenced in a study of blood T cells in healthy people across ages. Findings and caveats of the study: Roughly linear age-related decline in beta diversity appeared, significant by age 40.

This clonotype has just a few counts. Its antigen is still unknown. CDR1 and CDR2 (germline): KGHSH, LQKENI. CDR3 length: 17 residues. Trimming took off 2 bases at V and 4 bases at J, with 20 bases between the two ends. Alongside a J-beta primer mix, a sample-barcoded 5' primer served in a second PCR lasting roughly 6 to 11 cycles. MiXCR, run by TCRdb on the 5' RACE reads, gives a single entry per CDR3 protein. The sample consists of under 700,000 distinct CDR3 sequences, nearly 25% of them appearing once. The same sample was also used in a study of T cells of mothers and their children. That work states: When mothers and children were related, their normalized repertoire overlap, which was always slightly higher, did not differ significantly from that of unrelated pairs.

Sample: blood. V and J are TRBV18 and TRBJ2-5; D is ambiguous. The TCR sequence derives from a boy aged 5-17 years in good health. The CDR3 DNA is TGTGCCAGCTCACCATCGAAAAGCTGGGTTTGGGCAGAGACCCAGTACTTC. It translates to CASSPSKSWVWAETQYF.